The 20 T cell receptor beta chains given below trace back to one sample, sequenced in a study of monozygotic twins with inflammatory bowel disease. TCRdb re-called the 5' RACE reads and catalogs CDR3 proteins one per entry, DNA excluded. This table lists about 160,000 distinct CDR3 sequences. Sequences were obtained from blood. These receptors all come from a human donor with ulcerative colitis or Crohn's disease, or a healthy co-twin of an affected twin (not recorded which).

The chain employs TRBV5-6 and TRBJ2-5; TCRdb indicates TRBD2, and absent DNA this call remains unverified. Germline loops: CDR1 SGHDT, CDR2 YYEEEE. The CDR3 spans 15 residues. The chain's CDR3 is CASSPVGRTSGGQYF.

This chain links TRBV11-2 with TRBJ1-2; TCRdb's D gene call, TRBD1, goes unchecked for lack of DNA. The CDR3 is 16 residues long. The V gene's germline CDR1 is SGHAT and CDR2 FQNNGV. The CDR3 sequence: CASSLNMRRRGSSYTF.

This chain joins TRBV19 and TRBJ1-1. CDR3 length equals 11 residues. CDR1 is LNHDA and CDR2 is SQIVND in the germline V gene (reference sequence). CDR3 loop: CASTGPIVAFF.

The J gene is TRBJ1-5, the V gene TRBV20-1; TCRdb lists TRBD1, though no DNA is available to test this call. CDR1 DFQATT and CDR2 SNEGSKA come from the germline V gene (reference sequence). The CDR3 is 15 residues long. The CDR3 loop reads CSAATTGSSNQPQHF.

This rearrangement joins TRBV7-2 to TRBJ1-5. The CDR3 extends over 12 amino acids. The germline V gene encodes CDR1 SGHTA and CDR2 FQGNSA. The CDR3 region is CASHSPNQPQHF.

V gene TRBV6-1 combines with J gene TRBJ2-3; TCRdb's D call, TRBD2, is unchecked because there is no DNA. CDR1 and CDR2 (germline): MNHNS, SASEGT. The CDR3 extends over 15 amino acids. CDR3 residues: CASSRLAGVVDTQYF.

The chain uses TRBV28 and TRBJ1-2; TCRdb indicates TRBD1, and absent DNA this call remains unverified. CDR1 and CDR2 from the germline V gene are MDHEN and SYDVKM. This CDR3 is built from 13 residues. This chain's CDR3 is CASRTGRAYGYTF.

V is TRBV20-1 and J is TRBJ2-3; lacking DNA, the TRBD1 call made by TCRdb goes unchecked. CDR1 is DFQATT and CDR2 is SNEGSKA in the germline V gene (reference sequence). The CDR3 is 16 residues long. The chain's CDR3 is CSARWEGGIPRDTQYF.

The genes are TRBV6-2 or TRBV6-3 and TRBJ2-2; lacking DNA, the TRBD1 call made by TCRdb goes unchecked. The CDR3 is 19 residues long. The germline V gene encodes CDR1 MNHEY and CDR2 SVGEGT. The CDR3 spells CASRRRGARDSANTGELFF.

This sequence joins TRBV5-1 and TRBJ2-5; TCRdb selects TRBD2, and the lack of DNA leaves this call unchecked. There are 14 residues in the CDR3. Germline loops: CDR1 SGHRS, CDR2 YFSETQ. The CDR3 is CASSGGGRQETQYF.

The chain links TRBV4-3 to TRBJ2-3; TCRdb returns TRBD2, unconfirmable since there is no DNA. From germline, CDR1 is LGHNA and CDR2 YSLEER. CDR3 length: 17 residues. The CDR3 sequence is CASSQDMASGSSDTQYF.

The chain's CDR3 is CASERGGRGGTEAFF. The chain employs TRBV28 and TRBJ1-1; TCRdb selects TRBD1, and the lack of DNA leaves this call unchecked. Per germline, CDR1 MDHEN and CDR2 SYDVKM. The CDR3 is 15 residues long. Drawing the rest from reference TRBV28 and TRBJ1-1, the complete variable domain is DVKVTQSSRYLVKRTGEKVFLECVQDMDHENMFWYRQDPGLGLRLIYFSYDVKMKEKGDIPEGYSVSREKKERFSLILESASTNQTSMYLCASERGGRGGTEAFFGQGTRLTVV.

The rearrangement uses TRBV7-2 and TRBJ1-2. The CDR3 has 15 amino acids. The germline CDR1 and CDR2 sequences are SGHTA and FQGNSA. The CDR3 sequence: CASSLAQGDNYGYTF.

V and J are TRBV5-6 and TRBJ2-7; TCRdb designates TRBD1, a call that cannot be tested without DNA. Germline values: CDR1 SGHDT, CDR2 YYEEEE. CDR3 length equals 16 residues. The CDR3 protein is CASSLIRDRMSYEQYF. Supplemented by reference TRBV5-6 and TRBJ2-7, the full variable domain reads DAGVTQSPTHLIKTRGQQVTLRCSPKSGHDTVSWYQQALGQGPQFIFQYYEEEERQRGNFPDRFSGHQFPNYSSELNVNALLLGDSALYLCASSLIRDRMSYEQYFGPGTRLTVT.

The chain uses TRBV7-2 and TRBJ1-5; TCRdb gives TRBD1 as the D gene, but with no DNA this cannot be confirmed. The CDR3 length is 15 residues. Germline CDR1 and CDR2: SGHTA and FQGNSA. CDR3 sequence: CASSATAYSNQPQHF. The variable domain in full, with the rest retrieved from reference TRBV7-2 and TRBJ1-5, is GAGVSQSPSNKVTEKGKDVELRCDPISGHTALYWYRQSLGQGLEFLIYFQGNSAPDKSGLPSDRFSAERTGGSVSTLTIQRTQQEDSAVYLCASSATAYSNQPQHFGDGTRLSIL.

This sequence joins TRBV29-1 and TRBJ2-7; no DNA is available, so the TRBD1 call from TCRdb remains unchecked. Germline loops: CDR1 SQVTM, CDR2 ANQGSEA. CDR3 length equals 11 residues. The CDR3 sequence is CSGTTTYEQYF.

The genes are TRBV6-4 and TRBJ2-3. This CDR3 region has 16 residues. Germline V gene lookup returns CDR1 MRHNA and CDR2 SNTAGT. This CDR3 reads CASSDSRTAVLDTQYF.

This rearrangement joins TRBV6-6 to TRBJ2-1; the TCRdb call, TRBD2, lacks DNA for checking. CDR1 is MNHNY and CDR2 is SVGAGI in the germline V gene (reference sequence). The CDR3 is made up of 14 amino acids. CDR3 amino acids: CAGSYGLALNEQFF.

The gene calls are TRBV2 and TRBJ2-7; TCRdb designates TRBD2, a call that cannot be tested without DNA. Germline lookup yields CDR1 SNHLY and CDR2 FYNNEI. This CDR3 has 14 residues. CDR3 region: CASSEAGTSYEQYF.

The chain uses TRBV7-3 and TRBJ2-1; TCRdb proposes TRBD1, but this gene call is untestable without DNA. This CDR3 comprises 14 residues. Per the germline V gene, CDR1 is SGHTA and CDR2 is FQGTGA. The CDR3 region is CASSFLSGDNEQFF. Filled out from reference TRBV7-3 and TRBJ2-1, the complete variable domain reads GAGVSQTPSNKVTEKGKYVELRCDPISGHTALYWYRQSLGQGPEFLIYFQGTGAADDSGLPNDRFFAVRPEGSVSTLKIQRTERGDSAVYLCASSFLSGDNEQFFGPGTRLTVL.